This section outlines one T cell receptor (beta chain) sequence together with its context. The data stem from a study of blood T cell repertoires in COVID-19. Study-level background: Sources were T cells, B-cell-depleted T cells, or PBMCs; the material itself was cDNA or gDNA.

Between the trimmed V and J ends, which lost 5 bases and 5 bases, there was a span of 16 bases. Looked up from germline, CDR1 is GTSNPN and CDR2 is SVGIG (reference sequence). The CDR3 covers 13 residues. Original analysis: Quantification of nucleated cells was approximated via reference gene primer amplification. Some clones are missing from TCRdb's copy, which holds only in-frame ones; the method was immunoSEQ multiplex PCR. For V, J and clone size, that table is used; D and trimming come from the DNA. The data contain about 9,300 clones, about 91% of them singletons. The rearrangement links TRBV30 to TRBJ2-7; weak D call: TRBD2 (6 bases). The specimen sequenced was peripheral blood. The clonotype comes from a woman aged 45-60 years with active COVID-19. The CDR3 reads CAWAIGLPNEQYF. The CDR3 DNA follows: TGTGCCTGGGCTATAGGACTACCTAACGAGCAGTACTTC.